Below are 13 T cell receptor beta chains sequenced from a single sample in a study of PD-1 blockade in classical Hodgkin lymphoma. Each of the patients experienced relapse following autologous stem cell transplantation, and their brentuximab vedotin exposure differed. Here immunoSEQ multiplex PCR was the method, and the copy in TCRdb shows in-frame clones only, minus some. This table has some 150,000 clones, less than 80% appearing once. The sample was peripheral blood mononuclear cells (PBMCs), taken before the second cycle of nivolumab. The receptor set was obtained from a human donor with classical Hodgkin lymphoma.

The V gene is TRBV4-2, the J gene TRBJ2-1, with 12 bases identical to TRBD2. In germline, CDR1 is LGHNA, CDR2 YNFKEQ. Trimming at V came to 1 base and at J to 2 bases, leaving 12 bases not matched to a gene. The CDR3 totals 20 residues. CDR3 loop: CASSQGRLAGVRVPYNEQFF. DNA of the CDR3: TGTGCCAGCAGCCAAGGACGACTAGCGGGAGTTAGGGTACCCTACAATGAGCAGTTCTTC.

The chain links TRBV7-2 to TRBJ1-1; TRBD1 is a possible D gene (5 bases). Trimming pared 1 base from V and 5 bases from J, leaving 14 bases between. Germline V gives CDR1 SGHTA, CDR2 FQGNSA. The CDR3 is 15 residues long. Written as DNA, the CDR3 is TGTGCCAGCAGCTTAGGGGCGGCGGGGGGGACTGAAGCTTTCTTT. Translating it yields CASSLGAAGGTEAFF.

Points on this clone: Within the sample, other DNA sequences also encode this same CDR3. The J gene is TRBJ2-7, the V gene TRBV19, with TRBD1 as a possible D gene (5 bases). Germline V gives CDR1 LNHDA, CDR2 SQIVND (reference sequence). Trimming pared 3 bases from V and 0 bases from J, leaving 12 bases between. The CDR3 runs 15 residues. The CDR3 DNA is TGTGCCAGTAGTATCAGACAGTCGAGCTCCTACGAGCAGTACTTC. Translating gives CASSIRQSSSYEQYF.

CDR3 DNA sequence: TGCAGCGTTGAACCCCGGATGAACACTGAAGCTTTCTTT. Translated: CSVEPRMNTEAFF. The chain is built from TRBV29-1 and TRBJ1-1; D is ambiguous. Germline CDR1 and CDR2: SQVTM and ANQGSEA. V was clipped by 2 bases and J by 0 bases, with 7 bases between them. The CDR3 length is 13 residues.

The table lists this clone with a few counts. This rearrangement joins TRBV5-1 to TRBJ1-4, with TRBD1 as a possible D gene (6 bases). The CDR3 spans 15 residues. Germline CDR1 reads SGHRS; CDR2 reads YFSETQ. Trimming cost V 4 bases and J 3 bases, with 13 bases left between them. CDR3 residues: CASSDRGVANEKLFF. CDR3 DNA sequence: TGCGCCAGCAGCGATAGGGGGGTGGCTAATGAAAAACTGTTTTTT. The variable domain in full, completed from reference TRBV5-1 and TRBJ1-4, reads KAGVTQTPRYLIKTRGQQVTLSCSPISGHRSVSWYQQTPGQGLQFLFEYFSETQRNKGNFPGRFSGRQFSNSRSEMNVSTLELGDSALYLCASSDRGVANEKLFFGSGTQLSVL.

V usage is TRBV5-1 and J usage is TRBJ2-1; D is unresolved. The germline V and J ends were trimmed by 0 bases and 0 bases, with 7 bases remaining between them. Looked up from germline, CDR1 is SGHRS and CDR2 is YFSETQ. This CDR3 has 15 amino acids. CDR3 region: CASSLDSSSYNEQFF. CDR3 coding DNA: TGCGCCAGCAGCTTGGATTCTAGCTCCTACAATGAGCAGTTCTTC. Using reference TRBV5-1 and TRBJ2-1 for the parts outside the CDR3, the full variable domain is KAGVTQTPRYLIKTRGQQVTLSCSPISGHRSVSWYQQTPGQGLQFLFEYFSETQRNKGNFPGRFSGRQFSNSRSEMNVSTLELGDSALYLCASSLDSSSYNEQFFGPGTRLTVL.

The rearrangement uses TRBV6-6 and TRBJ2-5; a weak D match, TRBD2 (6 bases). CDR3 length: 13 residues. In germline, CDR1 is MNHNY, CDR2 SVGAGI (reference sequence). Between the trimmed V and J ends, which lost 2 bases and 4 bases, there was a span of 8 bases. The CDR3: CASSYQGGETQYF. CDR3 in DNA: TGTGCCAGCAGTTACCAGGGAGGAGAGACCCAGTACTTC.

The gene calls are TRBV6-5 and TRBJ1-1; TRBD1 matches at 7 bases. V was clipped by 0 bases and J by 9 bases; unmatched bases: 4. The CDR3 contains 13 residues. Germline V CDR1 and CDR2: MNHEY, SVGAGI. The CDR3 loop reads CASSYSDRRKAFF. Here the CDR3 DNA reads TGTGCCAGCAGTTACTCGGACAGGCGAAAAGCTTTCTTT.

The chain employs TRBV28 and TRBJ1-1; 8 bases align to TRBD1. The CDR3 is 12 amino acids. CDR1 is MDHEN, CDR2 SYDVKM, per germline. J gave up 7 bases and V 7 bases, and 5 bases lay outside the gene matches. CDR3 protein: CASTGGLSEAFF. In DNA, the CDR3 is TGTGCCAGCACAGGGGGCCTTAGTGAAGCTTTCTTT.

CDR3 in DNA: TGCGCCAGCAGCTTTACGGGTCCGAACACCGGGGAGCTGTTTTTT. As protein: CASSFTGPNTGELFF. The rearrangement links TRBV5-1 to TRBJ2-2; D unresolved. The CDR3 is 15 residues long. Trimming stripped 2 bases from V and 0 bases from J, with 8 bases between. Germline CDR1 and CDR2: SGHRS and YFSETQ.

The chain has TRBV27 and TRBJ2-7, with a weak D call TRBD1 (5 bases). The CDR3 length is 14 residues. With 3 bases removed from V and 2 bases from J, the gap between germline ends came to 11 bases. In germline, CDR1 is MNHEY, CDR2 SMNVEV (reference sequence). Here the CDR3 reads CASSLTDKTYEQYF. In nucleotides, the CDR3 is TGTGCCAGCAGTTTGACGGACAAAACCTACGAGCAGTACTTC.

The chain links TRBV18 to TRBJ1-2, with 8 nucleotides matching TRBD1. The CDR3 length is 14 residues. Per germline, CDR1 KGHSH and CDR2 LQKENI. The junction had 6 bases not matched to a gene; V was cut back by 1 base and J by 8 bases. CDR3: CASSPLGQGQGYTF. The CDR3 region has the DNA TGTGCCAGCTCACCACTAGGACAGGGTCAGGGCTACACCTTC.

This clone has only a few counts. The chain recombines TRBV15 with TRBJ2-4, with D perhaps TRBD1 (5 bases). The germline V and J ends were trimmed by 1 base and 0 bases, with 10 bases remaining between them. This CDR3 region has 16 residues. Looked up from germline, CDR1 is LNHNV and CDR2 is YYDKDF (reference sequence). CDR3: CATSRVSQGAKNIQYF. The CDR3 coding sequence is TGTGCCACCAGCAGAGTGTCGCAGGGAGCCAAAAACATTCAGTACTTC.